The 15 T cell receptor beta chains given below trace back to one sample, sequenced in a study of T cell responses to AZD1222 COVID-19 vaccine. Using immunoSEQ multiplex PCR, the repertoire was profiled, and TCRdb retains in-frame clones only, with some absent. Here the sample spans around 84,000 clones, about 83% being singletons. Sequencing was performed on peripheral blood, taken on day 0 of AZD1222 vaccination. The source of these receptors is an adult in good health.

CDR3 nucleotides: TGTGCCAGCAGTTGGGAGGAAAACACCATATATTTT. Translating gives CASSWEENTIYF. This rearrangement joins TRBV6-5 to TRBJ1-3; D remains unclear. V dropped 4 bases and J dropped 6 bases, with 7 bases sitting between them. This CDR3 has 12 residues. Germline-derived CDR1 and CDR2 are MNHEY and SVGAGI.

The chain recombines TRBV7-2 with TRBJ2-2; D call uncertain. The CDR3 length is 15 residues. Germline lookup yields CDR1 SGHTA and CDR2 FQGNSA. Trimming took off 3 bases at V and 3 bases at J, with 11 bases between the two ends. CDR3: CASSFWQVDTGELFF. In DNA form, the CDR3 reads TGTGCCAGCAGCTTTTGGCAAGTTGACACCGGGGAGCTGTTTTTT.

The CDR3 reads CASSLTPQGKEFF. DNA for the CDR3: TGTGCCAGCAGCTTAACGCCCCAGGGAAAGGAGTTCTTC. This chain joins TRBV7-3 and TRBJ2-1; tentatively, D is TRBD1 (5 bases). The CDR3 extends over 13 amino acids. V was trimmed by 0 bases and J by 14 bases, leaving 14 bases between them. Germline lookup yields CDR1 SGHTA and CDR2 FQGTGA.

The chain carries TRBV3-1 (or the pseudogene TRBV3-2) and TRBJ1-2; 11 bases align to TRBD1. The V and J ends lost 3 bases and 5 bases, in that order; junction bases with no gene match: 2. This CDR3 has 14 amino acids. Germline assignment: CDR1 LGHDT and CDR2 YNNKEL (reference sequence). Written as DNA, the CDR3 is TGTGCCAGCAGCCATGGGACAGGGGGATATGGCTACACCTTC. Protein product: CASSHGTGGYGYTF.

The chain has TRBV6-6 and TRBJ2-6; TRBD1 matches 11 bases. Looked up from germline, CDR1 is MNHNY and CDR2 is SVGAGI (reference sequence). The CDR3 runs to 16 residues. The ends lost 6 bases at V and 1 base at J; junction bases unmatched: 2. CDR3 in amino acids: CASRGQGASGANVLTF. CDR3 DNA sequence: TGTGCCAGCAGAGGACAGGGGGCATCTGGGGCCAACGTCCTGACTTTC.

V is TRBV7-2 and J is TRBJ2-3; D might be TRBD2 (5 bases). The CDR3 runs to 15 residues. The V gene's germline CDR1 is SGHTA and CDR2 FQGNSA. Trimming left V 8 bases short and J 3 bases short, with 18 bases between. Written as DNA, the CDR3 is TGTGCCAGCTCGGTTGGAGCGGTCCGTACAGATACGCAGTATTTT. This gives the protein CASSVGAVRTDTQYF.

This clone was counted a single time. The chain is built from TRBV28 and TRBJ1-5, with 9 bases matching TRBD1. The germline V gene has CDR1 MDHEN and CDR2 SYDVKM. The CDR3 is made up of 17 amino acids. V was clipped by 3 bases and J by 7 bases; unmatched bases: 13. CDR3 DNA sequence: TGTGCCAGCAGTTTGACGCCTCCGGGACAGGGCATCCAGCCCCAGCATTTT. This sequence encodes CASSLTPPGQGIQPQHF.

The table lists this clone with a count of one. Other DNA sequences within the sample encode an identical CDR3. The chain recombines TRBV2 with TRBJ2-7, with D unclear. This CDR3 has 13 residues. Germline V gives CDR1 SNHLY, CDR2 FYNNEI. V lost 3 bases, J lost 2 bases, and 8 bases lay in between. CDR3 sequence: CASSEGLAYEQYF. DNA of the CDR3: TGTGCCAGCAGTGAGGGCTTGGCCTACGAGCAGTACTTC.

V usage is TRBV5-5 and J usage is TRBJ2-2; D may be TRBD1 (5 bases). The germline V gene has CDR1 SGHKS and CDR2 YYEKEE (reference sequence). This CDR3 region has 14 residues. Trimming removed 5 bases at V and 5 bases at J, with 13 bases between. CDR3 in amino acids: CASSSLTETGELFF. CDR3 DNA sequence: TGTGCCAGCAGTTCCCTGACAGAGACCGGGGAGCTGTTTTTT.

The chain uses TRBV18 and TRBJ1-1; possible D gene TRBD1, 5 bases. This CDR3 has 15 amino acids. Germline CDR1 reads KGHSH; CDR2 reads LQKENI. Trimming stripped 1 base from V and 2 bases from J, with 11 bases between. The CDR3 DNA sequence: TGTGCCAGCTCACCACGCGAAGGGGTAAACACTGAAGCTTTCTTT. Translation gives CASSPREGVNTEAFF.

The chain has TRBV3-1 (or the pseudogene TRBV3-2) and TRBJ1-4; TRBD1 aligns across 11 bases. This CDR3 spans 17 amino acids. V shed 1 base, J shed 8 bases, and the junction held 9 bases outside the gene matches. CDR1 is LGHDT, CDR2 YNNKEL, per germline (reference sequence). CDR3 protein: CASSQASGGTGGEKLFF. CDR3 sequence (DNA): TGTGCCAGCAGCCAAGCTAGCGGAGGGACAGGGGGGGAAAAACTGTTTTTT.

The chain joins TRBV18 to TRBJ2-7; 8 positions match TRBD2. CDR3 length: 15 amino acids. The junction had 9 bases not matched to a gene; V was cut back by 6 bases and J by 2 bases. CDR1 and CDR2 from the germline V gene are KGHSH and LQKENI. Written as DNA, the CDR3 is TGTGCCAGCTCCCCGGCTAGCGGGCCCGCCTACGAGCAGTACTTC. Residues: CASSPASGPAYEQYF.

The chain is built from TRBV3-1 (or the pseudogene TRBV3-2) and TRBJ2-7, with 14 bases fitting TRBD2. The CDR3 runs 15 residues. The germline V gene encodes CDR1 LGHDT and CDR2 YNNKEL (reference sequence). With 6 bases clipped from V and 2 bases from J, the junction kept 3 bases outside the gene matches. As DNA, the CDR3 is TGTGCCAGCAGAGGACTAGCGGGAGGAGCCTACGAGCAGTACTTC. It encodes CASRGLAGGAYEQYF.

The chain is built from TRBV12-3 or TRBV12-4 and TRBJ1-1; 9 nucleotides line up with TRBD1. This CDR3 contains 11 residues. Trimming cost V 9 bases and J 11 bases; bases outside gene matches: 7. CDR3 residues: CASEQGAHAFF. The CDR3 DNA is TGTGCCAGTGAACAGGGGGCCCATGCTTTCTTT.

This clone was counted a single time. The rearrangement links TRBV9 to TRBJ2-1; TRBD2 agrees at 8 bases. The V gene's germline CDR1 is SGDLS and CDR2 YYNGEE. The CDR3 is 15 residues long. Trimming removed 4 bases from V and 10 bases from J; junction bases left unmatched: 13. As DNA, the CDR3 is TGTGCCAGCAGCCCCGGTCGGCGGGGGGCCGGCGAGCAGTTCTTC. It specifies CASSPGRRGAGEQFF.